This T cell receptor beta chain was observed in a study of identical twins. Only healthy Caucasians were enrolled as donors. Only a few counts were recorded for this clonotype. The CDR3 extends over 15 amino acids. V lost 5 bases, J lost 3 bases, and 4 bases stayed unmatched. Via MiXCR, TCRdb re-called the 5' RACE reads, giving one row per CDR3 protein. Here the sample spans fewer than 500,000 distinct CDR3 sequences, approximately 25% being singletons. These same records also appear under a second study, on T cells expressing NK-cell markers.

The sequence was collected from a woman between 18 and 29 years old in good health. The sample taken for sequencing was CD4+ T cells sorted from blood. The V gene is TRBV12-3 or TRBV12-4, the J gene TRBJ2-2; 9 bases are a match to TRBD1. The CDR3 loop reads CASSKQGAHTGELFF. The DNA of the CDR3 is TGTGCCAGCAGTAAACAGGGGGCTCACACCGGGGAGCTGTTTTTT.